The 4 T cell receptor beta chains below come from one sample, sequenced in a study of cytomegalovirus exposure and HLA in healthy donors. The PCR had 60 Vbeta and 13 Jbeta primers. The assay was immunoSEQ multiplex PCR, and TCRdb's table has in-frame clones only and misses some. This sample's table reports 85,000 to 90,000 clones. Sequencing was performed on PBMCs. The receptor set was obtained from a man aged 45 to 65 in good health and CMV-seropositive.

The CDR3 loop reads CASSIVRDRAYGYTF. CDR3 sequence (DNA): TGTGCCAGCAGTATTGTCCGGGACAGGGCATACGGCTACACCTTC. The chain couples TRBV28 to TRBJ1-2; 9 bases map to TRBD1. Per germline, CDR1 MDHEN and CDR2 SYDVKM. The length of the CDR3 is 15 residues. V was pared by 5 bases and J by 8 bases, with 12 bases of the junction left unmatched.

V gene TRBV9 combines with J gene TRBJ2-3; TRBD2 is a possible D gene (6 bases). The length of the CDR3 is 16 residues. Deletions cut 0 bases from V and 1 base from J, with 12 bases between. The V gene's germline CDR1 is SGDLS and CDR2 YYNGEE. CDR3 DNA sequence: TGTGCCAGCAGCGTAGCTGTGGGGGAGGGCACAGATACGCAGTATTTT. This encodes CASSVAVGEGTDTQYF.

The chain carries TRBV10-1 and TRBJ2-1; the match to TRBD1 covers 9 bases. The junction had 5 bases not matched to a gene; V was cut back by 4 bases and J by 4 bases. The CDR3 has 15 amino acids. In germline, CDR1 is WNHNN, CDR2 SYGVQD (reference sequence). The CDR3 loop reads CASSGTGQGYNEQFF. CDR3 DNA: TGCGCCAGCAGTGGGACGGGACAGGGATACAATGAGCAGTTCTTC.

The chain has TRBV15 and TRBJ1-2; TRBD1 might be the D (6 bases). The V end was cut by 3 bases, the J end by 7 bases, with 18 bases between. CDR1 and CDR2 from the germline V gene are LNHNV and YYDKDF (reference sequence). CDR3 length: 15 amino acids. The CDR3 is CATSRYPAGHRGYTF. CDR3 DNA sequence: TGTGCCACCAGCAGGTACCCAGCGGGACATCGTGGCTACACCTTC.